The entry below describes one TCR beta chain. This sample is part of a study of monozygotic twins with inflammatory bowel disease. TCRdb reanalyzed the 5' RACE reads, giving one entry per CDR3 protein sequence and no DNA. The record lists approximately 390,000 distinct CDR3 sequences, of which the ten most abundant hold 2% to 3%. Donors each contributed one blood sample measuring less than 3 ml. T cells were not sorted, and total RNA was isolated straight from whole blood. This CDR3 has 15 amino acids. The sequenced sample was blood. The receptor was isolated from a human donor with ulcerative colitis or Crohn's disease, or a healthy co-twin of an affected twin (not recorded which). This rearrangement joins TRBV12-3 or TRBV12-4 to TRBJ1-1; with no DNA, the TCRdb D assignment of TRBD1 cannot be verified. This CDR3 reads CASSLPSRGRTEAFF.